These T cell receptor beta chains were read from a single sample in a study of STAT5B mutations in CD4+ large granular lymphocyte leukemia. Assay used: immunoSEQ multiplex PCR; TCRdb lists only in-frame clones, some missing. The top ten clones hold 0.25% to 0.35% of a sample with 20,000 to 30,000 clones, approximately 81% of them seen once. Sequenced input: CD4+ T cells from blood buffy coats. Source of these receptors: a human donor in good health. CDR3s include the opening cysteine and the closing phenylalanine or tryptophan. D genes are given only for firm matches. Not every row has a clone size; where given, it reads once, few, many or a size class.

j_call v_call d_call clone_size cdr3_aa cdr3_nt
TRBJ1-1 TRBV5-1 NA NA CASRGVGGTEAFF TGCGCCAGCAGGGGGGTAGGTGGCACTGAAGCTTTCTTT
TRBJ2-2 TRBV9 TRBD2 once CASSVTSGANTGELFF TGTGCCAGCAGCGTGACTAGCGGCGCGAACACCGGGGAGCTGTTTTTT
TRBJ1-1 TRBV6-5 NA NA CASRPKLMNTEAFF TGTGCTAGCAGGCCCAAGCTTATGAACACTGAAGCTTTCTTT
TRBJ2-1 TRBV5-6 NA NA CASSLGGLTYNEQFF TGTGCCAGCAGCTTAGGGGGGCTTACCTACAATGAGCAGTTCTTC
TRBJ2-1 TRBV6-6 TRBD2 once CASSQGLAGAFEQFF TGTGCCAGCAGTCAGGGACTAGCGGGAGCTTTTGAGCAGTTCTTC
TRBJ1-1 TRBV18 NA NA CASSPPNDRSEGRAFF TGTGCCAGCTCACCCCCTAACGACAGGAGCGAGGGGCGAGCTTTCTTT
TRBJ1-1 TRBV11-3 NA few CASSSPGWGTEAFF TGTGCCAGCAGCTCCCCGGGGTGGGGAACTGAAGCTTTCTTT
TRBJ2-1 TRBV7-6 TRBD2 NA CASSKGLDEQFF TGTGCCAGCAGCAAAGGACTAGATGAGCAGTTCTTC
TRBJ2-2 TRBV5-1 NA NA CASSFSRFGELFF TGCGCCAGCAGCTTTTCTCGGTTCGGGGAGCTGTTTTTT
TRBJ2-2 TRBV2 TRBD2 few CASRSQSGGNTGELFF TGTGCCAGCAGATCCCAGAGCGGGGGGAACACCGGGGAGCTGTTTTTT
TRBJ2-1 TRBV7-2 NA NA CASSFSASGEQFF TGTGCCAGCAGCTTCTCTGCTTCGGGTGAGCAGTTCTTC
TRBJ2-1 TRBV28 TRBD2 NA CASSLASGGSGEQFF TGTGCCAGCAGTTTAGCTAGCGGGGGGTCCGGGGAGCAGTTCTTC
TRBJ1-2 TRBV19 NA NA CASSPLTPTGPFGYTF TGTGCCAGTAGTCCCCTAACCCCGACGGGGCCGTTTGGCTACACCTTC
TRBJ2-1 TRBV18 TRBD1 NA CASSPARQGNLEQFF TGTGCCAGCTCACCAGCGAGACAGGGCAATTTGGAGCAGTTCTTC
TRBJ1-6 TRBV7-9 TRBD1 few CASSQGGRDSPLHF TGTGCCAGCAGCCAGGGGGGTAGGGATTCACCCCTCCACTTT
TRBJ1-1 TRBV7-9 TRBD1 NA CASSLGTGGRAFF TGTGCCAGCAGCTTAGGGACAGGGGGCCGGGCTTTCTTT
TRBJ1-6 TRBV28 NA NA CASSLGRGFYNSPLHF TGTGCCAGCAGTTTAGGCAGGGGATTCTATAATTCACCCCTCCACTTT
TRBJ1-3 TRBV11-2 TRBD1 NA CASRRIQGSKGNTIYF TGTGCCAGCAGACGGATACAGGGGAGTAAGGGAAACACCATATATTTT
TRBJ1-6 TRBV7-9 NA NA CASSSGRQPRSPLHF TGTGCCAGCAGCTCCGGGAGGCAGCCGCGTTCACCCCTCCACTTT
TRBJ2-5 TRBV7-2 TRBD2 NA CASSRGLAYPGETQYF TGTGCCAGCAGCAGGGGACTAGCGTACCCGGGGGAGACCCAGTACTTC
TRBJ2-1 TRBV11-3 TRBD2 NA CASSSPVWAGGSSYNEQFF TGTGCCAGCAGCTCGCCCGTTTGGGCGGGGGGGAGCTCCTACAATGAGCAGTTCTTC
TRBJ2-2 TRBV4-1 TRBD1 NA CASSQADRRNTGELFF TGCGCCAGCAGCCAAGCGGACAGGAGGAACACCGGGGAGCTGTTTTTT
TRBJ1-6 TRBV5-6 NA NA CASSFKGRNSPLHF TGTGCCAGCAGCTTCAAAGGACGTAATTCACCCCTCCACTTT
TRBJ1-1 TRBV6-1 TRBD1 NA CASSEAGQRRARTEAFF TGTGCCAGCAGTGAAGCGGGACAGAGGCGGGCGAGGACTGAAGCTTTCTTT
TRBJ2-3 TRBV4-2 NA NA CASHAGVTSTDTQYF TGTGCCTCACACGCGGGCGTCACTAGCACAGATACGCAGTATTTT
TRBJ1-5 TRBV19 NA NA CASSIDGSAQPQHF TGTGCCAGTAGTATAGACGGGTCGGCTCAGCCCCAGCATTTT
TRBJ1-2 TRBV6-6 NA NA CASSYIGGQIDYGYTF TGTGCCAGCAGTTACATCGGGGGCCAGATTGACTATGGCTACACCTTC
TRBJ2-1 TRBV21-1 NA NA CASSKEQSQQGFYNEQFF TGTGCCAGCAGCAAAGAACAAAGTCAACAGGGGTTCTACAATGAGCAGTTCTTC
TRBJ1-5 TRBV4-1 NA few CASSQGVNLRGQPQHF TGCGCCAGCAGCCAAGGAGTAAATTTGCGTGGGCAGCCCCAGCATTTT
TRBJ1-2 TRBV10-3 TRBD1 few CAISGHRGYGYTF TGTGCCATCAGCGGACACAGGGGCTATGGCTACACCTTC
TRBJ2-7 TRBV5-1 NA NA CASSERSSSYEQYF TGCGCCAGCAGTGAGCGGTCGAGCTCCTACGAGCAGTACTTC
TRBJ1-5 TRBV4-3 NA few CASSLELGYSNQPQHF TGCGCCAGCAGCCTCGAACTCGGGTATAGCAATCAGCCCCAGCATTTT
TRBJ1-1 TRBV18 NA NA CASSPTANTEAFF TGTGCCAGCTCACCAACAGCGAACACTGAAGCTTTCTTT
TRBJ2-1 TRBV6-1 NA once CASKRIYNEQFF TGTGCCAGCAAACGGATTTACAATGAGCAGTTCTTC
TRBJ1-1 TRBV21-1 NA NA CASSKGRDEGLMTEAFF TGTGCCAGCAGCAAAGGGCGGGACGAGGGCTTAATGACTGAAGCTTTCTTT
TRBJ2-7 TRBV28 NA NA CASNLSSGPASYEQYF TGTGCCAGCAATCTCTCTTCGGGCCCTGCGTCCTACGAGCAGTACTTC
TRBJ2-2 TRBV6-5 TRBD1 NA CASSSSLLTGTGELFF TGTGCCAGCAGTTCCTCCCTCCTGACAGGGACCGGGGAGCTGTTTTTT
TRBJ1-2 TRBV7-2 NA NA CASSPDVGGYTF TGTGCCAGCAGCCCAGATGTCGGTGGCTACACCTTC
TRBJ2-3 TRBV9 NA NA CASSVRGSKTDTQYF TGTGCCAGCAGCGTAAGGGGGTCGAAGACAGATACGCAGTATTTT
TRBJ2-1 TRBV7-8 TRBD2 NA CASGTSGDNEQFF TGTGCCAGTGGAACTAGCGGGGACAATGAGCAGTTCTTC
TRBJ2-7 TRBV4-2 NA NA CASRESGGGFDEQYF TGTGCCAGCAGAGAGAGTGGCGGGGGCTTTGACGAGCAGTACTTC
TRBJ2-3 TRBV19 NA NA CASSIGGVVTDTQYF TGTGCCAGTAGTATCGGAGGGGTTGTCACAGATACGCAGTATTTT
TRBJ2-7 TRBV5-5 TRBD2 NA CASSPEMTAGEEQYF TGTGCCAGCAGCCCCGAAATGACAGCGGGGGAGGAGCAGTACTTC
TRBJ1-3 TRBV7-8 TRBD1 NA CASSLTPGQGVTIYF TGTGCCAGCAGCTTAACGCCGGGACAGGGAGTCACCATATATTTT
TRBJ1-4 TRBV15 NA once CATTPGGTNEKLFF TGTGCCACCACTCCGGGGGGGACTAATGAAAAACTGTTTTTT
TRBJ2-7 TRBV18 TRBD1 NA CASSPRQGAPSYEQYF TGTGCCAGCTCACCGCGACAGGGGGCGCCTTCCTACGAGCAGTACTTC
TRBJ2-3 TRBV5-1 NA NA CASSLPPGLTTDTQYF TGCGCCAGCAGCTTGCCTCCGGGACTCACTACAGATACGCAGTATTTT
TRBJ2-1 TRBV7-9 NA NA CASSPPAGPWYEQFF TGTGCCAGCAGCCCCCCGGCGGGACCTTGGTATGAGCAGTTCTTC
TRBJ1-4 TRBV5-4 NA NA CASSLKQGEEKLFF TGTGCCAGCAGCTTGAAACAGGGAGAAGAAAAACTGTTTTTT
TRBJ1-2 TRBV5-4 NA NA CASSTERGAQSYGYTF TGTGCCAGCAGCACCGAGCGGGGGGCTCAAAGCTATGGCTACACCTTC
TRBJ1-1 TRBV29-1 TRBD1 few CSVEGQGGLNTEAFF TGCAGCGTTGAAGGACAGGGGGGGTTAAACACTGAAGCTTTCTTT
TRBJ2-3 TRBV10-3 NA NA CATQPRDHGADTQYF TGTGCCACTCAGCCCCGGGACCACGGGGCAGATACGCAGTATTTT
TRBJ1-2 TRBV5-4 NA NA CASSLASGSYGYTF TGTGCCAGCAGCTTGGCATCCGGGTCCTATGGCTACACCTTC
TRBJ2-5 TRBV2 NA NA CASTLISTGRETQYF TGTGCCAGCACCCTGATTTCCACAGGGAGGGAGACCCAGTACTTC
TRBJ1-5 TRBV28 TRBD1 NA CASSYGTGYQPQHF TGTGCCAGCAGTTACGGGACAGGTTATCAGCCCCAGCATTTT
TRBJ2-2 TRBV6-1 NA NA CASTPIRSTGELFF TGTGCCAGCACCCCGATCCGTTCTACCGGGGAGCTGTTTTTT